This TCR beta chain was sequenced in a study of blood T cells in healthy people across ages. Using a J-beta primer mix together with a sample-barcoded 5' primer, a second PCR was run for about 7 to 12 cycles. TCRdb independently ran MiXCR on the 5' RACE reads; one entry per CDR3 protein. The data contain 1,800,000 or so distinct CDR3 sequences, about two fifths of them singletons. In germline, CDR1 is SGDLS, CDR2 YYNGEE. CDR3 size: 15 residues. Trimming at V came to 6 bases and at J to 8 bases, leaving 9 bases not matched to a gene. This receptor was obtained from a human donor in good health. Sequenced input: blood. The rearrangement joins TRBV9 to TRBJ2-3; 13 bases agree with TRBD2. CDR3 in DNA: TGTGCCAGCACCCCGCAGACTAGCGGGGGGACTACGCAGTATTTT. It specifies CASTPQTSGGTTQYF.